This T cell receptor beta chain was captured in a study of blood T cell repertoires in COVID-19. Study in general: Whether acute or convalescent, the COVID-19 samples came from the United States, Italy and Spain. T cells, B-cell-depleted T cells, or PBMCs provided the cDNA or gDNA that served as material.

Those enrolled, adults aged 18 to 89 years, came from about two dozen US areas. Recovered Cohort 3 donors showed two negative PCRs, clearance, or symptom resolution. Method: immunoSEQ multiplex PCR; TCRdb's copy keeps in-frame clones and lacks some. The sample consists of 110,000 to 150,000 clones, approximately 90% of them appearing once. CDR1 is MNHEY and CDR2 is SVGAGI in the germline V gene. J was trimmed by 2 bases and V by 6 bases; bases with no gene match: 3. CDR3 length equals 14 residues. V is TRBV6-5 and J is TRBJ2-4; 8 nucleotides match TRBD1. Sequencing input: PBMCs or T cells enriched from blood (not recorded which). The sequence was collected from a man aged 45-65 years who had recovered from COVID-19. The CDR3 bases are TGTGCCAGCAGAAGGACAGGGTCCAAAAACATTCAGTACTTC. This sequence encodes CASRRTGSKNIQYF.